The rows below give T cell receptor beta chains drawn from one sample of a study of cytomegalovirus exposure and HLA in healthy donors. The repertoire was sequenced with immunoSEQ multiplex PCR; TCRdb's copy has only in-frame clones and lacks some. The sample consists of some 81,000 clones, approximately 72% of them appearing once. Specimen: PBMCs. The receptors were gathered from a woman between 40 and 50 years old in good health and CMV-seropositive. The CDR3 runs from the conserved cysteine through the conserved F or W. The order of the fields is D gene, V gene, clone size, J gene, CDR3 protein, CDR3 DNA. D genes are given only for firm matches. Size is omitted from some rows. Given values are once, few, many or a class for expanded clones.

D gene: TRBD1
V gene: TRBV6-5
clone size: .
J gene: TRBJ2-7
CDR3 protein: CASTRGQGLSYEQYF
CDR3 DNA: TGTGCCAGCACCCGGGGACAGGGTCTTTCCTACGAGCAGTACTTC

D gene: TRBD1
V gene: TRBV19
clone size: .
J gene: TRBJ1-6
CDR3 protein: CASSTRDSLNSPLHF
CDR3 DNA: TGTGCCAGTAGTACCCGGGACAGCCTCAATTCACCCCTCCACTTT

D gene: .
V gene: TRBV7-8
clone size: few
J gene: TRBJ2-7
CDR3 protein: CASSSSGHNEQYF
CDR3 DNA: TGTGCCAGCAGCTCCTCAGGGCACAACGAGCAGTACTTC

D gene: TRBD1
V gene: TRBV5-1
clone size: .
J gene: TRBJ1-2
CDR3 protein: CASSEQGTDGYTF
CDR3 DNA: TGCGCCAGCAGCGAACAGGGGACAGATGGCTACACCTTC

D gene: TRBD2
V gene: TRBV4-2
clone size: .
J gene: TRBJ2-3
CDR3 protein: CASSPRPRVAGEMGDTQYF
CDR3 DNA: TGTGCCAGCAGCCCCAGGCCGCGAGTGGCGGGGGAAATGGGAGATACGCAGTATTTT

D gene: .
V gene: TRBV6-6
clone size: .
J gene: TRBJ2-2
CDR3 protein: CASTPSLTGELFF
CDR3 DNA: TGTGCCAGCACCCCCTCCCTCACCGGGGAGCTGTTTTTT

D gene: TRBD1
V gene: TRBV10-3
clone size: .
J gene: TRBJ2-3
CDR3 protein: CAISESQGVGGDTQYF
CDR3 DNA: TGTGCCATCAGTGAGTCCCAGGGGGTTGGTGGAGATACGCAGTATTTT

D gene: .
V gene: TRBV6-1
clone size: .
J gene: TRBJ2-7
CDR3 protein: CASTERPGTYEQYF
CDR3 DNA: TGTGCCAGCACTGAACGGCCAGGAACCTACGAGCAGTACTTC

D gene: .
V gene: TRBV5-1
clone size: .
J gene: TRBJ2-6
CDR3 protein: CASSQNLVSGANVLTF
CDR3 DNA: TGCGCCAGCAGCCAGAATCTAGTCTCTGGGGCCAACGTCCTGACTTTC

D gene: .
V gene: TRBV7-2
clone size: .
J gene: TRBJ2-1
CDR3 protein: CASSLAGGSSVDEQFF
CDR3 DNA: TGTGCCAGCAGCTTAGCAGGGGGTTCTAGTGTAGATGAGCAGTTCTTC

D gene: .
V gene: TRBV4-1
clone size: .
J gene: TRBJ1-6
CDR3 protein: CASSRGSSYNSPLHF
CDR3 DNA: TGCGCCAGCAGCCGTGGGAGCTCCTATAATTCACCCCTCCACTTT

D gene: .
V gene: TRBV10-1
clone size: .
J gene: TRBJ1-2
CDR3 protein: CASSEFADYGYTF
CDR3 DNA: TGCGCCAGCAGTGAGTTCGCAGACTATGGCTACACCTTC

D gene: .
V gene: TRBV19
clone size: .
J gene: TRBJ2-1
CDR3 protein: CAVAYSAARGINEQFF
CDR3 DNA: TGTGCCGTCGCCTACTCCGCGGCTAGAGGTATCAATGAGCAGTTCTTC

D gene: .
V gene: TRBV11-2
clone size: .
J gene: TRBJ2-3
CDR3 protein: CASSLGGSTDTQYF
CDR3 DNA: TGTGCCAGCAGCTTAGGCGGTAGCACAGATACGCAGTATTTT

D gene: .
V gene: TRBV7-9
clone size: many
J gene: TRBJ2-7
CDR3 protein: CASSLDRDNEQYF
CDR3 DNA: TGTGCCAGCAGCTTAGACAGGGACAACGAGCAGTACTTC

D gene: .
V gene: TRBV5-1
clone size: .
J gene: TRBJ2-1
CDR3 protein: CASSLGTNLPNEQFF
CDR3 DNA: TGCGCCAGCAGCTTGGGTACTAACCTCCCCAATGAGCAGTTCTTC

D gene: TRBD2
V gene: TRBV9
clone size: .
J gene: TRBJ2-3
CDR3 protein: CASSVATSVTDTQYF
CDR3 DNA: TGTGCCAGCAGCGTAGCTACTAGCGTCACAGATACGCAGTATTTT

D gene: .
V gene: TRBV6-5
clone size: .
J gene: TRBJ2-1
CDR3 protein: CASSRDEQFF
CDR3 DNA: TGTGCCAGCAGCCGGGATGAGCAGTTCTTC

D gene: .
V gene: TRBV6-1
clone size: .
J gene: TRBJ2-5
CDR3 protein: CASTRVWYQETQYF
CDR3 DNA: TGTGCCAGCACCCGAGTCTGGTACCAAGAGACCCAGTACTTC

D gene: TRBD1
V gene: TRBV7-9
clone size: .
J gene: TRBJ1-6
CDR3 protein: CASSLRETGGSSPLHF
CDR3 DNA: TGTGCCAGCAGCTTAAGGGAAACAGGGGGATCTTCACCCCTCCACTTT

D gene: .
V gene: TRBV4-1
clone size: .
J gene: TRBJ2-7
CDR3 protein: CASSQDVVYEQYF
CDR3 DNA: TGCGCCAGCAGCCAAGACGTCGTCTACGAGCAGTACTTC

D gene: TRBD2
V gene: TRBV10-2
clone size: .
J gene: TRBJ2-7
CDR3 protein: CASRNLAGGDYEQYF
CDR3 DNA: TGCGCCAGCAGGAACCTGGCGGGAGGGGATTACGAGCAGTACTTC

D gene: TRBD1
V gene: TRBV5-1
clone size: .
J gene: TRBJ1-2
CDR3 protein: CASSLGQGDGYTF
CDR3 DNA: TGCGCCAGCAGCTTGGGACAGGGTGATGGCTACACCTTC

D gene: TRBD1
V gene: TRBV2
clone size: .
J gene: TRBJ1-3
CDR3 protein: CASKGAVGGNTIYF
CDR3 DNA: TGTGCCAGCAAGGGGGCAGTGGGTGGAAACACCATATATTTT

D gene: .
V gene: TRBV28
clone size: .
J gene: TRBJ2-5
CDR3 protein: CASRLTSGYQETQYF
CDR3 DNA: TGTGCCAGCAGGCTGACTAGTGGGTACCAAGAGACCCAGTACTTC

D gene: .
V gene: TRBV6-6
clone size: .
J gene: TRBJ1-2
CDR3 protein: CASSLGGYGYTF
CDR3 DNA: TGTGCCAGCAGCCTCGGGGGGTATGGCTACACCTTC

D gene: .
V gene: TRBV6-5
clone size: once
J gene: TRBJ1-3
CDR3 protein: CASSYSFGGSGNTIYF
CDR3 DNA: TGTGCCAGCAGTTATAGTTTCGGGGGGTCTGGAAACACCATATATTTT

D gene: .
V gene: TRBV6-5
clone size: .
J gene: TRBJ1-3
CDR3 protein: CASSSLPFRGGNTIYF
CDR3 DNA: TGTGCCAGCAGTTCCCTACCTTTTAGGGGTGGAAACACCATATATTTT

D gene: TRBD1
V gene: TRBV28
clone size: .
J gene: TRBJ2-7
CDR3 protein: CASSPGTGTDEQYF
CDR3 DNA: TGTGCCAGCAGTCCCGGGACAGGGACAGACGAGCAGTACTTC

D gene: TRBD1
V gene: TRBV19
clone size: .
J gene: TRBJ1-6
CDR3 protein: CASRKQGTDSPLHF
CDR3 DNA: TGTGCCAGCCGTAAACAGGGGACTGATTCACCCCTCCACTTT

D gene: .
V gene: TRBV4-3
clone size: .
J gene: TRBJ2-1
CDR3 protein: CASSQGPSGVRVRSYDEQFF
CDR3 DNA: TGCGCCAGCAGCCAGGGGCCATCAGGGGTGAGAGTACGATCGTACGATGAGCAGTTCTTC

D gene: TRBD1
V gene: TRBV7-9
clone size: few
J gene: TRBJ1-1
CDR3 protein: CASSLGTGRTEAFF
CDR3 DNA: TGTGCCAGCAGCCTCGGGACAGGGCGAACTGAAGCTTTCTTT

D gene: .
V gene: TRBV7-9
clone size: .
J gene: TRBJ2-5
CDR3 protein: CASSHPGVSETQYF
CDR3 DNA: TGTGCCAGCAGCCACCCCGGGGTTTCGGAGACCCAGTACTTC

D gene: TRBD2
V gene: TRBV6-1
clone size: .
J gene: TRBJ2-1
CDR3 protein: CASPGTSGSQEQFF
CDR3 DNA: TGTGCCAGCCCCGGGACTAGCGGATCTCAGGAGCAGTTCTTC

D gene: TRBD1
V gene: TRBV19
clone size: few
J gene: TRBJ2-7
CDR3 protein: CATGQGIYEQYF
CDR3 DNA: TGTGCCACCGGACAGGGGATTTACGAGCAGTACTTC

D gene: .
V gene: TRBV30
clone size: .
J gene: TRBJ2-1
CDR3 protein: CAWSVFVAANNEQFF
CDR3 DNA: TGTGCCTGGAGTGTGTTTGTAGCGGCAAACAATGAGCAGTTCTTC

D gene: TRBD1
V gene: TRBV5-1
clone size: .
J gene: TRBJ1-1
CDR3 protein: CASSLMTGTNTEAFF
CDR3 DNA: TGCGCCAGCAGCTTAATGACAGGGACGAACACTGAAGCTTTCTTT

D gene: .
V gene: TRBV6-5
clone size: .
J gene: TRBJ2-1
CDR3 protein: CASSYSSTAYNEQFF
CDR3 DNA: TGTGCCAGCAGTTACTCGAGTACTGCATACAATGAGCAGTTCTTC

D gene: TRBD1
V gene: TRBV15
clone size: once
J gene: TRBJ2-1
CDR3 protein: CATSDSLGGGDEQFF
CDR3 DNA: TGTGCCACCAGCGATAGCCTAGGGGGCGGCGATGAGCAGTTCTTC

D gene: TRBD1
V gene: TRBV5-1
clone size: few
J gene: TRBJ1-1
CDR3 protein: CASSLRPGTGMNTEAFF
CDR3 DNA: TGCGCCAGCAGCTTACGTCCCGGGACAGGGATGAACACTGAAGCTTTCTTT

D gene: .
V gene: TRBV11-2
clone size: .
J gene: TRBJ1-2
CDR3 protein: CASSSQGFTGGYTF
CDR3 DNA: TGTGCCAGCAGCTCACAGGGTTTCACCGGGGGCTACACCTTC

D gene: TRBD1
V gene: TRBV4-3
clone size: few
J gene: TRBJ1-3
CDR3 protein: CASSQGTGAGNTIYF
CDR3 DNA: TGCGCCAGCAGCCAAGGAACAGGGGCTGGAAACACCATATATTTT

D gene: .
V gene: TRBV28
clone size: .
J gene: TRBJ1-1
CDR3 protein: CASTGPAGKAFF
CDR3 DNA: TGTGCCAGCACCGGACCTGCGGGGAAAGCTTTCTTT

D gene: .
V gene: TRBV7-9
clone size: .
J gene: TRBJ1-2
CDR3 protein: CASSDSPPGGYTF
CDR3 DNA: TGTGCCAGCTCAGACAGCCCCCCTGGGGGCTACACCTTC

D gene: .
V gene: TRBV7-9
clone size: .
J gene: TRBJ1-4
CDR3 protein: CASSFATNEKLFF
CDR3 DNA: TGTGCCAGCAGCTTCGCAACTAATGAAAAACTGTTTTTT

D gene: .
V gene: TRBV6-1
clone size: few
J gene: TRBJ1-3
CDR3 protein: CASRRGVSGNTIYF
CDR3 DNA: TGTGCCAGCAGGCGGGGAGTCTCTGGAAACACCATATATTTT

D gene: .
V gene: TRBV6-1
clone size: .
J gene: TRBJ1-1
CDR3 protein: CASSPLGQNTEAFF
CDR3 DNA: TGTGCCAGCAGTCCACTTGGACAAAACACTGAAGCTTTCTTT

D gene: TRBD1
V gene: TRBV6-6
clone size: once
J gene: TRBJ2-5
CDR3 protein: CASSYGPGQGETQYF
CDR3 DNA: TGTGCCAGCAGTTATGGTCCCGGACAGGGGGAGACCCAGTACTTC

D gene: TRBD2
V gene: TRBV13
clone size: .
J gene: TRBJ2-7
CDR3 protein: CASSPAGTSDSEQYF
CDR3 DNA: TGTGCCAGCAGCCCCGCCGGGACTAGCGACAGCGAGCAGTACTTC

D gene: .
V gene: TRBV25-1
clone size: .
J gene: TRBJ2-1
CDR3 protein: CASRVAGYHNEQFF
CDR3 DNA: TGTGCCAGCAGAGTGGCAGGGTATCACAATGAGCAGTTCTTC